The TCR beta chain described here comes from a study of CD8 T cells in ankylosing spondylitis. For this clonotype: Its target is unknown. This may be a read error, as it is one base from a much larger clone.

The CDR3 is 15 amino acids. Germline V gene sequence: CDR1 SGHAT, CDR2 FQDESV (reference sequence). Overall study findings and caveats: Typical of ankylosing spondylitis blood, it appeared, was a TCR beta motif of several highly homologous variants.

From the 5' RACE reads, TCRdb called clonotypes with MiXCR, one entry per CDR3 protein. The data show 500,000 to 550,000 distinct CDR3 sequences, approximately 12% seen once. This sequence joins TRBV11-1 and TRBJ2-1; 9 nucleotides align to TRBD2. The TCR comes from a male donor with ankylosing spondylitis. Sequencing was carried out using blood, either unsorted or a sorted T cell fraction (not recorded which). The chain's CDR3 is CACRTSPSGNYEQFF. In DNA, the CDR3 is TGTGCCTGCAGAACGTCGCCTAGCGGGAACTATGAGCAGTTCTTC.